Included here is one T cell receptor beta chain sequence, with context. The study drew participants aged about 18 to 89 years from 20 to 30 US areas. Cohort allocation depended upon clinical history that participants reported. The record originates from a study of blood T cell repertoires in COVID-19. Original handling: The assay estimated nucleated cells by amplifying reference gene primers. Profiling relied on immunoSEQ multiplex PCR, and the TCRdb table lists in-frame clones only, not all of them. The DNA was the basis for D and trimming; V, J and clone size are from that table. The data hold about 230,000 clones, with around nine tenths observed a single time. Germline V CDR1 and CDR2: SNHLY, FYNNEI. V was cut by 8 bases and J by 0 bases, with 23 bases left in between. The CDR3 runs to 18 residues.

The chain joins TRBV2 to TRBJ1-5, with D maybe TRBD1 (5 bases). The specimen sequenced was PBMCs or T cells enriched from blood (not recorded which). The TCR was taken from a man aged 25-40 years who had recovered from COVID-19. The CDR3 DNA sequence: TGTGCCAGCGGTCCGGGACTCCAGAATTATTATAGCAATCAGCCCCAGCATTTT. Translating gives CASGPGLQNYYSNQPQHF. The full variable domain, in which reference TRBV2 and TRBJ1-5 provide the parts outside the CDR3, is EPEVTQTPSHQVTQMGQEVILRCVPISNHLYFYWYRQILGQKVEFLVSFYNNEISEKSEIFDDQFSVERPDGSNFTLKIRSTKLEDSAMYFCASGPGLQNYYSNQPQHFGDGTRLSIL.